The 16 T cell receptor beta chains given below trace back to one sample, sequenced in a study of T cell repertoires in cytomegalovirus infection. TCRdb called the reads again in MiXCR, with one record for every CDR3 protein. This table has over 250,000 distinct CDR3 sequences, approximately 22% appearing once. No cognate antigen is known for these TCRs. Sequencing used cultured PBMCs, obtained from culture after CMV antigen stimulation. The receptors originated from a human donor in good health (CMV status not recorded). Some clones in this sample may be carry-over from other donors' samples.

This clonotype appeared many times. The V gene is TRBV7-8, the J gene TRBJ2-6; D perhaps matches TRBD1 (5 bases). CDR1 and CDR2 from the germline V gene are SGHVS and FQNEAQ. This CDR3 has 17 amino acids. V dropped 5 bases and J dropped 4 bases, with 18 bases sitting between them. For the CDR3, the DNA is TGTGCCAGCAGCCAGGCAACAGGTCCCTCGGGGGCCAACGTCCTGACTTTC. Translated: CASSQATGPSGANVLTF.

V gene TRBV27 combines with J gene TRBJ1-5, with D possibly being TRBD1 (5 bases). The CDR3 totals 16 residues. CDR1 and CDR2 (germline): MNHEY, SMNVEV (reference sequence). Trimming took 9 bases from V and 5 from J, leaving 23 bases between them. CDR3 protein: CASKPQGDRDYQPQHF. The DNA for the CDR3 is TGTGCCAGTAAGCCGCAAGGGGATCGGGACTATCAGCCCCAGCATTTT.

This rearrangement joins TRBV7-9 to TRBJ2-3; D unclear. The length of the CDR3 is 13 residues. V was trimmed by 5 bases and J by 5 bases, leaving 11 bases between them. The V gene's germline CDR1 is SEHNR and CDR2 FQNEAQ (reference sequence). CDR3 sequence reads: CASSLGTRDTQYF. Here the CDR3 DNA reads TGTGCCAGCAGCCTCGGAACCCGAGATACGCAGTATTTT.

The V gene is TRBV19, the J gene TRBJ2-3, with TRBD2 matching over 9 bases. The CDR3 is made up of 13 amino acids. The germline gives CDR1 LNHDA, CDR2 SQIVND (reference sequence). V lost 4 bases, J lost 6 bases, and 2 bases stayed unmatched. The CDR3, as DNA: TGTGCCAGTAGTAAGGGACTAGCTGATACGCAGTATTTT. Amino acid sequence: CASSKGLADTQYF.

This clonotype has ten or more counts. The chain has TRBV12-3 or TRBV12-4 and TRBJ1-2; 9 bases align to TRBD1. Trimming cost V 3 bases and J 0 bases; bases outside gene matches: 8. The CDR3 length is 17 residues. The CDR3 DNA sequence: TGTGCCAGCAGTTTTAATGGACAGGGGTTGGCTAACTATGGCTACACCTTC. This translates into CASSFNGQGLANYGYTF.

This clonotype was seen repeatedly, ten times or more. The chain joins TRBV7-2 to TRBJ2-5; TRBD1 agrees at 7 bases. The CDR3 has 15 amino acids. After removal of 5 bases from V and 6 bases from J, the junction contained 12 bases not matched to a gene. The germline gives CDR1 SGHTA, CDR2 FQGNSA. CDR3 in amino acids: CASSPAGTVQKTQYF. For the CDR3, the DNA is TGTGCCAGCAGCCCCGCCGGGACAGTTCAAAAGACCCAGTACTTC.

DNA for the CDR3: TGCAGTGCTAGAGGACTAGCGGGAGAATCTCCCTACGAGCAGTACTTC. Its translation: CSARGLAGESPYEQYF. This chain connects TRBV20-1 to TRBJ2-7; 12 bases are a match to TRBD2. This CDR3 contains 16 residues. V trimming: 1 base; J trimming: 2 bases; junction bases outside the gene matches: 6. The germline gives CDR1 DFQATT, CDR2 SNEGSKA (reference sequence).

This clonotype was seen many times. The CDR3 loop is CASSSVAESSYEQYF. The CDR3 DNA reads TGTGCCAGCAGCTCGGTGGCGGAGAGCTCCTACGAGCAGTACTTC. V usage is TRBV7-2 and J usage is TRBJ2-7; D ambiguous. V shed 4 bases and J shed 0 bases, with 13 bases lying between them. The CDR3 consists of 15 residues. Germline V gene lookup returns CDR1 SGHTA and CDR2 FQGNSA.

The V gene is TRBV4-1, the J gene TRBJ2-7; TRBD1 matches 7 bases. CDR1 MGHRA and CDR2 YSYEKL come from the germline V gene. The J segment lost 4 bases and the V segment lost 2 bases, leaving 2 bases of the junction unmatched. CDR3 length equals 13 residues. CDR3 DNA: TGCGCCAGCAGCCAACAGACAGGGTACGAGCAGTACTTC. Protein product: CASSQQTGYEQYF.

This clonotype came up many times. This chain uses TRBV7-6 with TRBJ2-3; D ambiguous. The CDR3 is 13 residues long. V shed 5 bases and J shed 2 bases, with 8 bases lying between them. Germline V gene sequence: CDR1 SGHVS, CDR2 FNYEAQ. CDR3 in DNA: TGTGCCAGCAGCCAACAAAACACAGATACGCAGTATTTT. It is translated as CASSQQNTDTQYF.

This clonotype has ten or more counts. This chain joins TRBV7-9 and TRBJ2-3, with 8 bases lining up with TRBD2. CDR1 is SEHNR, CDR2 FQNEAQ, per germline (reference sequence). The V segment lost 5 bases and the J segment 2 bases; nucleotides outside the gene matches: 24. The length of the CDR3 is 21 residues. The CDR3 sequence: CASSQTREKSGRGGNTDTQYF. The CDR3 region has the DNA TGTGCCAGCAGCCAAACCAGAGAGAAAAGCGGGAGAGGGGGGAACACAGATACGCAGTATTTT. The full variable domain, completed using reference TRBV7-9 and TRBJ2-3, is DTGVSQNPRHKITKRGQNVTFRCDPISEHNRLYWYRQTLGQGPEFLTYFQNEAQLEKSRLLSDRFSAERPKGSFSTLEIQRTEQGDSAMYLCASSQTREKSGRGGNTDTQYFGPGTRLTVL.

The rearrangement uses TRBV7-3 and TRBJ2-6; D unclear. V was clipped by 2 bases and J by 1 base, with 15 bases between them. Per the germline V gene, CDR1 is SGHTA and CDR2 is FQGTGA. The CDR3 extends over 18 amino acids. This CDR3 is CASSLYGSSDSGANVLTF. CDR3 sequence (DNA): TGTGCCAGCAGCTTATACGGCAGTTCCGATTCTGGGGCCAACGTCCTGACTTTC.

This clonotype was recorded only once. This chain connects TRBV4-1 to TRBJ2-1; tentatively, D is TRBD2 (5 bases). Germline V lookup: CDR1 MGHRA, CDR2 YSYEKL. V shed 2 bases and J shed 7 bases, with 12 bases lying between them. This CDR3 has 14 amino acids. The chain's CDR3 is CASSQPRERNEQFF. The CDR3 coding sequence is TGCGCCAGCAGCCAACCAAGGGAGCGGAATGAGCAGTTCTTC.

The V gene is TRBV6-5, the J gene TRBJ2-7; no reliable D call. The CDR3 spans 16 residues. The V end was cut by 0 bases, the J end by 2 bases, with 14 bases between. Per the germline V gene, CDR1 is MNHEY and CDR2 is SVGAGI. CDR3 DNA: TGTGCCAGCAGTTACTCAATAGCTGGCGGAGCCTACGAGCAGTACTTC. Amino acids: CASSYSIAGGAYEQYF.

This clonotype was counted at least ten times. The V call is TRBV7-2, the J call TRBJ2-7, with TRBD2 matching over 9 bases. Germline CDR1 and CDR2: SGHTA and FQGNSA. After removal of 3 bases from V and 7 bases from J, the junction contained 7 bases not matched to a gene. The CDR3 is made up of 14 amino acids. CDR3 protein: CASSLTSGNKEQYV. The CDR3 nucleotides read TGTGCCAGCAGCTTGACTAGCGGAAACAAAGAGCAGTACGTC.

This rearrangement joins TRBV10-3 to TRBJ2-5; 14 nucleotides line up with TRBD2. The trim removed 6 bases at V and 0 bases at J, leaving 6 bases unmatched. Germline-derived CDR1 and CDR2 are ENHRY and SYGVKD. The CDR3 covers 17 residues. The CDR3 here is CAISIGLAGGHQETQYF. The CDR3 DNA follows: TGTGCCATCAGCATAGGACTAGCGGGAGGACACCAAGAGACCCAGTACTTC.